This T cell receptor beta chain derives from a study of T cell responses to AZD1222 COVID-19 vaccine. Study results and limitations: Every sample of the repertoires postdated the peak T cell response. Just five to seven people given AZD1222 tested seropositive at baseline.

TCRdb's copy holds only in-frame clones and misses some; the assay was immunoSEQ multiplex PCR. The sample records around 77,000 clones, roughly 84% being singletons. Germline assignment: CDR1 LNHNV and CDR2 YYDKDF (reference sequence). V lost 3 bases, J lost 3 bases, and 4 bases stayed unmatched. The CDR3 spans 14 residues. For this clone: The antigen remains unidentified.

The chain has TRBV15 and TRBJ2-7; 8 nucleotides align to TRBD1. Here the sequenced sample was peripheral blood, taken on day 0 of AZD1222 vaccination. This receptor was identified in an adult in good health. The CDR3 spells CATSRDRADYEQYF. The CDR3 bases are TGTGCCACCAGCAGGGACAGGGCCGACTACGAGCAGTACTTC.